This T cell receptor (beta chain) was obtained from a study of T cell responses to AZD1222 COVID-19 vaccine. Regarding the study as a whole: Vaccination with two AZD1222 doses was followed by a rise in Spike-specific TCR breadth and depth.

This CDR3 has 12 amino acids. CDR1 and CDR2 from the germline V gene are GTSNPN and SVGIG (reference sequence). The V end lost 3 bases, the J end lost 6 bases, and 9 bases lay between the germline ends. As to this clone: Its antigen is as yet unknown.

Data came from immunoSEQ multiplex PCR; TCRdb stores just in-frame clones and leaves some out. The sample holds about 120,000 clones, about nine tenths seen once. This specimen was peripheral blood, taken 28 days after the second dose of the MenACWY control vaccine. V usage is TRBV30 and J usage is TRBJ2-1; perhaps TRBD1 as D (6 bases). This clonotype was obtained from an adult who received the MenACWY meningococcal vaccine as a control. CDR3 sequence reads: CAWSFRGNEQFF. CDR3 in DNA: TGTGCCTGGAGCTTCAGGGGCAATGAGCAGTTCTTC.